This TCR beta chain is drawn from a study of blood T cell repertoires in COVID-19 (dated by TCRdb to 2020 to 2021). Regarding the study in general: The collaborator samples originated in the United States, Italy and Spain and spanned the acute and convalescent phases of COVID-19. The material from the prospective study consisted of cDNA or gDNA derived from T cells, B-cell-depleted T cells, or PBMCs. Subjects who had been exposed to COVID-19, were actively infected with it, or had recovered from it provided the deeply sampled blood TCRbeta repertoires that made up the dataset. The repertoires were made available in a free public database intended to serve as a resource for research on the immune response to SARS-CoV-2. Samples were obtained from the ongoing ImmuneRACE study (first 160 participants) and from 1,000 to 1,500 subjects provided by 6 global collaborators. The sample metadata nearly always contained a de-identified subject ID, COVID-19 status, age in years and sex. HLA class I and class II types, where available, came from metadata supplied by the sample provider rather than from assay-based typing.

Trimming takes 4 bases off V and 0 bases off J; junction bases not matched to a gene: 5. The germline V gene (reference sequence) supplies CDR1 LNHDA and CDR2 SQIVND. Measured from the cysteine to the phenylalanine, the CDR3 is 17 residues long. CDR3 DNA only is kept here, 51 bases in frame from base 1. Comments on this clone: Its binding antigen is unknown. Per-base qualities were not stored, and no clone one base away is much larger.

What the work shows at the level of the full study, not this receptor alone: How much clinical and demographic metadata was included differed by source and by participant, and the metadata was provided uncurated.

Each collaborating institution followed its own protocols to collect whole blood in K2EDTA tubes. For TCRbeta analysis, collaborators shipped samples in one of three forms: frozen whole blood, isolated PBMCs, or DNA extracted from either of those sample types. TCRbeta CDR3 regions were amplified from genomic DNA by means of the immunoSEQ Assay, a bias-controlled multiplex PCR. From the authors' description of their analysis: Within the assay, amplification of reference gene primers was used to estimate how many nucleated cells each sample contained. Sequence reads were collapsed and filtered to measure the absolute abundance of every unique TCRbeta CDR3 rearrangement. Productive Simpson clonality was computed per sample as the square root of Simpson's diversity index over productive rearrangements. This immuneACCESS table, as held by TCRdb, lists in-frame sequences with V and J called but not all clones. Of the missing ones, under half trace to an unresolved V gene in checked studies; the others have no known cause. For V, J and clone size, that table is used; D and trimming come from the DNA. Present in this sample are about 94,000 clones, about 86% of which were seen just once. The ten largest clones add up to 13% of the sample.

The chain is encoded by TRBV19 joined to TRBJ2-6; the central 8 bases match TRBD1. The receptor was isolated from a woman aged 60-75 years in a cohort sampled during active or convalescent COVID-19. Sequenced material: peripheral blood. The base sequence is TGTGCCAGTAGTAAGGACAGGGCTGTCTCTGGGGCCAACGTCCTGACTTTC. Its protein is CASSKDRAVSGANVLTF.